This TCR beta chain was observed in a study of cytomegalovirus exposure and HLA in healthy donors. Across the whole study: The Caucasian-associated ancestry cluster contained 65% to 85% of the approximately 420 genotyped donors.

Study-wide results and limits: Trimming of TCR beta V- and J-genes showed a link, identified in a later analysis, to a missense DCLRE1C variant.

A multiplex PCR was run with 60 Vbeta primers and 13 Jbeta primers. Some clones are missing from TCRdb's copy, which holds only in-frame ones; the method was immunoSEQ multiplex PCR. With around 140,000 clones in the sample, the ten largest clones hold over 1.5%. With regard to this clone: Its cognate antigen is unknown.

CDR1 MNHEY and CDR2 SMNVEV come from the germline V gene (reference sequence). The CDR3 consists of 14 residues. V dropped 3 bases and J dropped 6 bases, with 12 bases sitting between them. The sequence was collected from a woman in her thirties or forties in good health and CMV-seropositive. The chain joins TRBV27 to TRBJ1-5, with D maybe TRBD1 (5 bases). The sequenced sample consisted of PBMCs. CDR3 sequence (DNA): TGTGCCAGCAGTTTTCAGGGATATCGTCAGCCCCAGCATTTT. Translating gives CASSFQGYRQPQHF.